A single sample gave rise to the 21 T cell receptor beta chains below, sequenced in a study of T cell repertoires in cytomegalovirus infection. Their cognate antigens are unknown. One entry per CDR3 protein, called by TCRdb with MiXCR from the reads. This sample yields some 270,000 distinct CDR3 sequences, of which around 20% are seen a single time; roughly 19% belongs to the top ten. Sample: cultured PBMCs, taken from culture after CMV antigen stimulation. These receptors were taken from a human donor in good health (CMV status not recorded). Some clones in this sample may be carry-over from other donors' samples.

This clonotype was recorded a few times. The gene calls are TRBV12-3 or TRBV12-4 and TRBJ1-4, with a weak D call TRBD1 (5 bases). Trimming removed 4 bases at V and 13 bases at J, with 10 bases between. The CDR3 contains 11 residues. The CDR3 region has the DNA TGTGCCAGCAGTTCCGGGACCATACTGTTTTTT. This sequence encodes CASSSGTILFF.

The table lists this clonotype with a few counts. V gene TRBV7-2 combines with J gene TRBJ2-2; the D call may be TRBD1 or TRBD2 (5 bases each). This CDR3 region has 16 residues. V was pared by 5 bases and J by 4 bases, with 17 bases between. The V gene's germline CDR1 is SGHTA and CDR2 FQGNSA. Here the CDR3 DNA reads TGTGCCAGCAGCCGGACACTAGGGATCGGCACCGGGGAGCTGTTTTTT. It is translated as CASSRTLGIGTGELFF.

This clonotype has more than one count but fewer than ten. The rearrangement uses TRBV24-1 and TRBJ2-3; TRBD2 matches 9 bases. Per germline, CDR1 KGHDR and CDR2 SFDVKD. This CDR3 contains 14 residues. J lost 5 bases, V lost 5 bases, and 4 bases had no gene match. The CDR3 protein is CATSVAGGQDTQYF. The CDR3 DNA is TGTGCCACCAGTGTGGCGGGAGGGCAAGATACGCAGTATTTT.

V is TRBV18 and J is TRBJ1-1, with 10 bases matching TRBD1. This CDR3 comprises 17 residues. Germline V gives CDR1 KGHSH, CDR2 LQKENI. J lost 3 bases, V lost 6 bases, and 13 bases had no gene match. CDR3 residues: CASSPLGQGWKDTEAFF. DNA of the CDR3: TGTGCCAGCTCGCCGCTGGGACAGGGGTGGAAAGACACTGAAGCTTTCTTT.

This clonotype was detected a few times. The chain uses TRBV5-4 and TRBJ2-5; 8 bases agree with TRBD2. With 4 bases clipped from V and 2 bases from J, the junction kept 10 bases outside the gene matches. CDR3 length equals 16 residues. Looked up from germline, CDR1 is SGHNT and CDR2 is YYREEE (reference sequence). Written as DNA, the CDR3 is TGTGCCAGCAGCCCTGGGCGGGGGGTAAGGCAAGAGACCCAGTACTTC. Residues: CASSPGRGVRQETQYF.

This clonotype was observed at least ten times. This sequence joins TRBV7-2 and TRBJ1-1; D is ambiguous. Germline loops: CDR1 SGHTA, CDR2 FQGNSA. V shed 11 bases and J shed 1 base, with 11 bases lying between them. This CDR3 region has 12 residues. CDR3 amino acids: CAEDGKNTEAFF. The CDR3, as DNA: TGTGCCGAGGACGGGAAGAACACTGAAGCTTTCTTT.

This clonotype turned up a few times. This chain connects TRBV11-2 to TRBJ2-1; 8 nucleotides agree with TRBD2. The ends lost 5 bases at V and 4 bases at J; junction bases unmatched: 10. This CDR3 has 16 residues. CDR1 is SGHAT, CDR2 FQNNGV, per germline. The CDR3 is CASSPRFTSGYNEQFF. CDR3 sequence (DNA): TGTGCCAGCAGCCCCCGGTTCACTAGCGGTTACAATGAGCAGTTCTTC. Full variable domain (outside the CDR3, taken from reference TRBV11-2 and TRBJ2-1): EAGVAQSPRYKIIEKRQSVAFWCNPISGHATLYWYQQILGQGPKLLIQFQNNGVVDDSQLPKDRFSAERLKGVDSTLKIQPAKLEDSAVYLCASSPRFTSGYNEQFFGPGTRLTVL.

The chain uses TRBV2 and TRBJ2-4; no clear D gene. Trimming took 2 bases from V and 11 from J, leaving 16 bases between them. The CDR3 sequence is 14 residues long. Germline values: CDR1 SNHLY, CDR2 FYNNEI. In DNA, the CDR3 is TGTGCCAGCAGTGAAACCTCTCTCACGGGCGTTCAGTACTTC. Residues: CASSETSLTGVQYF.

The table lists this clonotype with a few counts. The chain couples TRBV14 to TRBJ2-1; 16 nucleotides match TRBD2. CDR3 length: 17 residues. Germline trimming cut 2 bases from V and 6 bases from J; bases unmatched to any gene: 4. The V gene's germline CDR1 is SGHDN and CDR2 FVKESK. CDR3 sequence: CASSQRGLAGGPNEQFF. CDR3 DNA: TGTGCCAGCAGCCAAAGGGGACTAGCGGGAGGGCCCAATGAGCAGTTCTTC. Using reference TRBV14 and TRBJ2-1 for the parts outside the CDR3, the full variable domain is EAGVTQFPSHSVIEKGQTVTLRCDPISGHDNLYWYRRVMGKEIKFLLHFVKESKQDESGMPNNRFLAERTGGTYSTLKVQPAELEDSGVYFCASSQRGLAGGPNEQFFGPGTRLTVL.

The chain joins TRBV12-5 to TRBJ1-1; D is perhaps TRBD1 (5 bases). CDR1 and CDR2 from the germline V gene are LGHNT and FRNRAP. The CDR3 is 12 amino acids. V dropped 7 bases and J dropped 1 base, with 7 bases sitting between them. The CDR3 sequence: CASDQGNTEAFF. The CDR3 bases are TGTGCTAGTGATCAGGGGAACACTGAAGCTTTCTTT.

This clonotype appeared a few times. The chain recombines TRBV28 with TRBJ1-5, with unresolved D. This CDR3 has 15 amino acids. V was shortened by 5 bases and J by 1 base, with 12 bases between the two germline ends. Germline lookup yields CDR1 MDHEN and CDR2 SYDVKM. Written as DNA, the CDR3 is TGTGCCAGCAGTGGGTCCCCCAGAAGCAATCAGCCCCAGCATTTT. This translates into CASSGSPRSNQPQHF.

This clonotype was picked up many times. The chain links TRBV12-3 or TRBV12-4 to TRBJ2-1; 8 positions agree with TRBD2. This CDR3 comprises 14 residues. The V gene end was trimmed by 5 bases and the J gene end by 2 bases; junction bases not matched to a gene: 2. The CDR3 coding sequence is TGTGCCAGCAGTCGGGGACTAGCCTACAATGAGCAGTTCTTC. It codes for CASSRGLAYNEQFF.

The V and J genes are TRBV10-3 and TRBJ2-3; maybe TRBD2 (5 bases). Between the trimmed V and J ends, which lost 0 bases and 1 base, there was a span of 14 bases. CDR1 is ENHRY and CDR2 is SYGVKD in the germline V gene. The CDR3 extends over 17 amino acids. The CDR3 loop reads CAISESGESDRTDTQYF. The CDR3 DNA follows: TGTGCCATCAGTGAGTCGGGAGAGTCGGACCGCACAGATACGCAGTATTTT.

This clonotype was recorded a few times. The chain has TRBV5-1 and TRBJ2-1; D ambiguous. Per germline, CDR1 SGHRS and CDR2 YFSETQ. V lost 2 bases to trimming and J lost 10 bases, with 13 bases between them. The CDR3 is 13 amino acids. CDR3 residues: CASSFTLISEQFF. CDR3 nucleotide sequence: TGCGCCAGCAGCTTCACCCTAATATCCGAGCAGTTCTTC.

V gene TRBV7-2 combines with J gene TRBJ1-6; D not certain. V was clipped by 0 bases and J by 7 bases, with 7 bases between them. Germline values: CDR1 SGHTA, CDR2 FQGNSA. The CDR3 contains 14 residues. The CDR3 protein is CASSLAAVNSPLHF. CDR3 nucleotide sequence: TGTGCCAGCAGCTTAGCGGCTGTAAATTCACCCCTCCACTTT. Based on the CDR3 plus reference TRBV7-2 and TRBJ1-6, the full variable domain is GAGVSQSPSNKVTEKGKDVELRCDPISGHTALYWYRQSLGQGLEFLIYFQGNSAPDKSGLPSDRFSAERTGGSVSTLTIQRTQQEDSAVYLCASSLAAVNSPLHFGNGTRLTVT.

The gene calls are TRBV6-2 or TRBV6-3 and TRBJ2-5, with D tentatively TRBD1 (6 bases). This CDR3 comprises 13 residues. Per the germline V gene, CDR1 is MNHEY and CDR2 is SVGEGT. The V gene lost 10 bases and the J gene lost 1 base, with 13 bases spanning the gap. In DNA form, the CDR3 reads TGTGCCATAGCGAAGGACAGCCAAGAGACCCAGTACTTC. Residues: CAIAKDSQETQYF.

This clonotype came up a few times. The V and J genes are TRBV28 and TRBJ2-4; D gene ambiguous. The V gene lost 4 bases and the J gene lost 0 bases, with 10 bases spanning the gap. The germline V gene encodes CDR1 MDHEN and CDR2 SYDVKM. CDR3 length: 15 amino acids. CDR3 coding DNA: TGTGCCAGCAGTTCCGGGCCCGGAGCCAAAAACATTCAGTACTTC. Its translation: CASSSGPGAKNIQYF.

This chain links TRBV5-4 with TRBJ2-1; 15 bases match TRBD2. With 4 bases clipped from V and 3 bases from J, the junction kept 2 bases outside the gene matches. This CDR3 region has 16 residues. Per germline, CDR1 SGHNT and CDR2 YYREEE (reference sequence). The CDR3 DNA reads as TGTGCCAGCAGCCAGGGACTAGCGGGGGGCTACAATGAGCAGTTCTTC. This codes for CASSQGLAGGYNEQFF.

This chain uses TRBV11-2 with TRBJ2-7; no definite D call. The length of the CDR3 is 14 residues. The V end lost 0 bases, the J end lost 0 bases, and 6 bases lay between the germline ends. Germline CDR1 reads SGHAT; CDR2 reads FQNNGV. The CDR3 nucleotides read TGTGCCAGCAGCTTAGAGAGAAGCTCCTACGAGCAGTACGTC. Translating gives CASSLERSSYEQYV.

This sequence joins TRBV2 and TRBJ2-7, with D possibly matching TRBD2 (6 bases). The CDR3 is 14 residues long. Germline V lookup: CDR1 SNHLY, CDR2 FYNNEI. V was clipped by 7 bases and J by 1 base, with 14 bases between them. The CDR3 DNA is TGTGCCAGCATTTTCCAGCGGGCTTCCTACGAGCAGTACGTC. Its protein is CASIFQRASYEQYV.

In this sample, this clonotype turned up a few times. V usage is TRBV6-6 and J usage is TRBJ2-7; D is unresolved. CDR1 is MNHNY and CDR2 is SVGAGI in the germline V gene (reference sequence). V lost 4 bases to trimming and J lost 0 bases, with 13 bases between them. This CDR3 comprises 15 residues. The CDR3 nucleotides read TGTGCCAGCAGTTCCCCATACGACGGCTCCTACGAGCAGTACTTC. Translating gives CASSSPYDGSYEQYF.